This T cell receptor (beta chain) is from a study of blood T cell repertoires in COVID-19. A single count supports this clone. TCRdb's copy holds only in-frame clones and misses some; the assay was immunoSEQ multiplex PCR. The sample gives about 170,000 clones, around 83% of which show up once; roughly 18% is in the top ten. Trimming at V came to 4 bases and at J to 2 bases, leaving 7 bases not matched to a gene. The CDR3 is made up of 15 amino acids. Germline CDR1 MNHEY, CDR2 SVGEGT. This rearrangement joins TRBV6-2 or TRBV6-3 to TRBJ2-7, with 8 bases lining up with TRBD1. This TCR was recovered from a woman aged 65 to 85 who had recovered from COVID-19. Sequenced material: peripheral blood. Here the CDR3 reads CASSLVQGAPYEQYF. CDR3 DNA sequence: TGTGCCAGCAGTTTAGTGCAGGGGGCCCCCTACGAGCAGTACTTC.